This T cell receptor beta chain was observed in a study of cytomegalovirus exposure and HLA in healthy donors. On this clone: Antigen specificity is unknown.

Regarding the study as a whole: For most TCR sequences rarity was the rule, although some public TCRs occurred in many donors. Later analysis associated a missense DCLRE1C variant with TCR beta V- and J-gene trimming.

Primers included in the PCR were 60 Vbeta and 13 Jbeta primers. Using immunoSEQ multiplex PCR, the repertoire was profiled, and TCRdb retains in-frame clones only, with some absent. This sample has about 140,000 clones, with approximately 61% found just once. Those who donated were healthy bone marrow donors. Sequencing used PBMCs. The clonotype originates from a human donor in good health.

CDR3 sequence reads: CASSYVGGEQYF. The CDR3 DNA reads as TGTGCCAGCAGTTACGTGGGGGGCGAGCAGTACTTC. The gene calls are TRBV6-5 and TRBJ2-7; maybe TRBD2 (6 bases). The V gene lost 2 bases and the J gene lost 6 bases, with 8 bases spanning the gap. The germline V gene has CDR1 MNHEY and CDR2 SVGAGI. The CDR3 has 12 residues.